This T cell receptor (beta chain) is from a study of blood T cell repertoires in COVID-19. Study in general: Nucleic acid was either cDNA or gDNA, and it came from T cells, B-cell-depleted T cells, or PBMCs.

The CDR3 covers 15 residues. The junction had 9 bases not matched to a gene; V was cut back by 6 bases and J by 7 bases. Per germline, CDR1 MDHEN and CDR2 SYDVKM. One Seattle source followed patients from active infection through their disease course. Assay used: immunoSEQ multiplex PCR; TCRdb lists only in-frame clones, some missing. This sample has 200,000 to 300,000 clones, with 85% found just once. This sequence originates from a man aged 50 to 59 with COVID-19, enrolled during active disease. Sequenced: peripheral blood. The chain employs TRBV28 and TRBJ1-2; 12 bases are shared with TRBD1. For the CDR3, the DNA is TGTGCCAGCAGGTCCGGGACAGGGGGCTCGGGTGGCTACACCTTC. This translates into CASRSGTGGSGGYTF.